The 3 T cell receptor beta chains presented below share a single source sample, sequenced in a study of blood T cell repertoires in COVID-19. Data came from immunoSEQ multiplex PCR; TCRdb stores just in-frame clones and leaves some out. The sample has hundreds of thousands of clones; roughly 76% are singletons. The sequenced material came from peripheral blood. Source of these receptors: a woman at least 80 years old with COVID-19, enrolled during active disease.

The chain couples TRBV6-5 to TRBJ2-1; D is undetermined. Germline V gives CDR1 MNHEY, CDR2 SVGAGI. V lost 4 bases to trimming and J lost 5 bases, with 6 bases between them. This CDR3 has 12 amino acids. This chain's CDR3 is CASSFGHNEQFF. CDR3 in DNA: TGTGCCAGCAGTTTCGGTCACAATGAGCAGTTCTTC.

The V call is TRBV13, the J call TRBJ1-6, with TRBD1 identical over 10 bases. The CDR3 is 16 amino acids. The V segment lost 5 bases and the J segment 10 bases; nucleotides outside the gene matches: 11. Germline V lookup: CDR1 PRHDT, CDR2 FYEKMQ (reference sequence). Written as DNA, the CDR3 is TGTGCCAGCAGCCCGAACCTGGGACAGGGGTTCTCACCCCTCCACTTT. Translated, it gives CASSPNLGQGFSPLHF.

The chain is built from TRBV7-9 and TRBJ1-4; no clear D. V lost 2 bases to trimming and J lost 5 bases, with 12 bases between them. CDR1 and CDR2 (germline): SEHNR, FQNEAQ (reference sequence). This CDR3 spans 15 amino acids. CDR3 bases: TGTGCCAGCAGCTTATATGGAGATAGAAATGAAAAACTGTTTTTT. This gives the protein CASSLYGDRNEKLFF.